Presented here are 24 T cell receptor beta chains from one specimen sequenced in a study of cytomegalovirus exposure and HLA in healthy donors. The primer mix had 60 Vbeta and 13 Jbeta primers. Repertoires were generated with immunoSEQ multiplex PCR, while TCRdb's copy carries only in-frame clones and drops some. The profile shows around 130,000 clones, approximately 75% of them singletons. The sample consisted of PBMCs. The receptors were sampled from a man between 40 and 49 years old in good health and CMV-seronegative.

The V and J genes are TRBV29-1 and TRBJ2-1; 11 bases agree with TRBD1. Looked up from germline, CDR1 is SQVTM and CDR2 is ANQGSEA. The V and J ends lost 7 bases and 8 bases, in that order; junction bases with no gene match: 10. The CDR3 covers 14 residues. CDR3 residues: CSADRTGGLDEQFF. CDR3 nucleotide sequence: TGCAGCGCCGATCGGACAGGGGGCTTGGATGAGCAGTTCTTC.

This chain links TRBV15 with TRBJ2-1; maybe TRBD2 (6 bases). Germline V gene data show CDR1 as LNHNV and CDR2 as YYDKDF (reference sequence). This CDR3 region has 17 residues. The V gene lost 7 bases and the J gene lost 0 bases, with 19 bases spanning the gap. The DNA of the CDR3 is TGTGCCACCACCCAGCCCCCCCTAGCGAGCTCCTACAATGAGCAGTTCTTC. Amino acid sequence: CATTQPPLASSYNEQFF.

CDR3 sequence reads: CASSLLASTDTQYF. CDR3 sequence (DNA): TGTGCCAGCAGCTTATTGGCAAGCACAGATACGCAGTATTTT. The chain couples TRBV11-2 to TRBJ2-3; D gene ambiguous. V dropped 2 bases and J dropped 0 bases, with 6 bases sitting between them. The CDR3 totals 14 residues. Germline V CDR1 and CDR2: SGHAT, FQNNGV.

This clone showed up just once. The J gene is TRBJ1-2, the V gene TRBV18; D might be TRBD1 (6 bases). Germline-derived CDR1 and CDR2 are KGHSH and LQKENI. V lost 4 bases and J 3 bases, leaving 12 bases between the germline ends. This CDR3 spans 14 amino acids. The CDR3 sequence is CASSQRGHHYGYTF. DNA of the CDR3: TGTGCCAGCTCACAACGGGGACACCACTATGGCTACACCTTC. The variable domain in full, completed from reference TRBV18 and TRBJ1-2, reads NAGVMQNPRHLVRRRGQEARLRCSPMKGHSHVYWYRQLPEEGLKFMVYLQKENIIDESGMPKERFSAEFPKEGPSILRIQQVVRGDSAAYFCASSQRGHHYGYTFGSGTRLTVV.

The sample holds one count of this clone. This chain connects TRBV7-6 to TRBJ2-4; TRBD1 might be the D (5 bases). The CDR3 has 16 residues. Trimming took off 5 bases at V and 0 bases at J, with 14 bases between the two ends. Germline V gene lookup returns CDR1 SGHVS and CDR2 FNYEAQ. The CDR3 region has the DNA TGTGCCAGCAGCCTAACTACAGGTTTAGCCAAAAACATTCAGTACTTC. Translation gives CASSLTTGLAKNIQYF.

This clone was seen a handful of times. This chain joins TRBV19 and TRBJ1-2; 7 bases align to TRBD1. Trimming at V came to 2 bases and at J to 4 bases, leaving 10 bases not matched to a gene. The CDR3 sequence is 16 residues long. Germline-derived CDR1 and CDR2 are LNHDA and SQIVND (reference sequence). The CDR3 protein is CASSILGGARGYGYTF. The CDR3 coding sequence is TGTGCCAGTAGTATATTAGGGGGCGCACGCGGCTATGGCTACACCTTC.

This clone was picked up one time. The gene calls are TRBV4-3 and TRBJ2-1; weak D call: TRBD1 (6 bases). The CDR3 is 17 residues long. The V and J ends lost 6 bases and 5 bases respectively, with 23 bases between them. Looked up from germline, CDR1 is LGHNA and CDR2 is YSLEER. CDR3 amino acids: CASSLLGHVKEHNEQFF. The CDR3 DNA is TGCGCCAGCAGTCTGTTGGGACACGTCAAGGAACACAATGAGCAGTTCTTC.

The chain combines TRBV15 with TRBJ2-7, with D perhaps matching TRBD2 (6 bases). V lost 1 base and J lost 2, with 18 bases in between. Germline-derived CDR1 and CDR2 are LNHNV and YYDKDF (reference sequence). The CDR3 runs to 17 residues. The CDR3 bases are TGTGCCACCAGCAGAGTAATGGGCACCGCGGGAACCTACGAGCAGTACTTC. It codes for CATSRVMGTAGTYEQYF.

This clone was found a few times. The V call is TRBV21-1, the J call TRBJ2-7; the tabulated D call, TRBD1, remains unverified against the DNA. TRBV21-1 is described as a pseudogene. The CDR3 extends over 20 amino acids. The CDR3 DNA reads TGTGCCAGCAGCAAAACTACCCGGGACAGAGTGTCAATTCCAACCTACGAGCAGTACTTC. Its protein is CASSKTTRDRVSIPTYEQYF.

V is TRBV12-5 and J is TRBJ1-1; TRBD1 agrees at 12 bases. The CDR3 extends over 17 amino acids. Germline values: CDR1 LGHNT, CDR2 FRNRAP. V trimming: 1 base; J trimming: 1 base; junction bases outside the gene matches: 4. The CDR3 is CASGLAGTGGRNTEAFF. The CDR3 DNA follows: TGTGCTAGTGGTTTGGCCGGGACAGGGGGCCGGAACACTGAAGCTTTCTTT.

The chain is built from TRBV5-1 and TRBJ2-4, with D perhaps TRBD1 (5 bases). CDR3 size: 16 residues. Deletions cut 4 bases from V and 3 bases from J, with 17 bases between. The V gene's germline CDR1 is SGHRS and CDR2 YFSETQ. This CDR3 is CASSPAPGRVKNIQYF. CDR3 sequence (DNA): TGCGCCAGCAGCCCGGCCCCAGGGCGAGTCAAAAACATTCAGTACTTC. Using reference TRBV5-1 and TRBJ2-4 for the parts outside the CDR3, the full variable domain is KAGVTQTPRYLIKTRGQQVTLSCSPISGHRSVSWYQQTPGQGLQFLFEYFSETQRNKGNFPGRFSGRQFSNSRSEMNVSTLELGDSALYLCASSPAPGRVKNIQYFGAGTRLSVL.

This clone was counted a few times. The CDR3 bases are TGTGCCAGTAGTAGTCCGGGACAGGGTAATGAAAAACTGTTTTTT. It codes for CASSSPGQGNEKLFF. This chain connects TRBV19 to TRBJ1-4, with 9 bases fitting TRBD1. Per the germline V gene, CDR1 is LNHDA and CDR2 is SQIVND (reference sequence). The CDR3 covers 15 residues. The ends lost 4 bases at V and 4 bases at J; junction bases unmatched: 4. Full variable domain (missing parts from reference TRBV19 and TRBJ1-4): DGGITQSPKYLFRKEGQNVTLSCEQNLNHDAMYWYRQDPGQGLRLIYYSQIVNDFQKGDIAEGYSVSREKKESFPLTVTSAQKNPTAFYLCASSSPGQGNEKLFFGSGTQLSVL.

The chain joins TRBV4-2 to TRBJ2-7; the D gene is possibly TRBD1 (5 bases). CDR3 length equals 14 residues. The germline V gene has CDR1 LGHNA and CDR2 YNFKEQ. With 4 bases removed from V and 3 bases from J, the gap between germline ends came to 13 bases. In nucleotides, the CDR3 is TGTGCCAGCAGCCGAGACCGACAGTACTACGAGCAGTACTTC. Its protein is CASSRDRQYYEQYF.

The chain recombines TRBV5-1 with TRBJ2-7; tentative D call: TRBD1 (5 bases). CDR3 length: 12 residues. CDR1 and CDR2 from the germline V gene are SGHRS and YFSETQ. V lost 7 bases and J lost 5, with 13 bases in between. CDR3 residues: CASGWGQDEQYF. DNA for the CDR3: TGCGCCAGCGGATGGGGCCAGGACGAGCAGTACTTC.

The gene calls are TRBV19 and TRBJ2-7, with D possibly TRBD1 on 6 matching bases. The V gene's germline CDR1 is LNHDA and CDR2 SQIVND (reference sequence). V shed 8 bases and J shed 5 bases, with 22 bases lying between them. The CDR3 loop spans 15 amino acids. Here the CDR3 reads CASRSRSGQYHEQYF. CDR3 in DNA: TGTGCCAGTCGGAGCCGTTCGGGACAATATCACGAGCAGTACTTC.

The chain is built from TRBV5-1 and TRBJ1-4; no clear D. Germline V CDR1 and CDR2: SGHRS, YFSETQ. The CDR3 is 12 amino acids. The V end lost 1 base, the J end lost 10 bases, and 8 bases lay between the germline ends. This CDR3 reads CASSLQEGKLFF. For the CDR3, the DNA is TGCGCCAGCAGCTTGCAGGAAGGAAAACTGTTTTTT.

In the case of this clone: Other DNA sequences of this sample code for an identical CDR3. V is TRBV11-2 and J is TRBJ1-1, with TRBD1 identical over 8 bases. Trimming cost V 6 bases and J 4 bases; bases outside gene matches: 4. In germline, CDR1 is SGHAT, CDR2 FQNNGV. The CDR3 runs to 13 residues. The CDR3 DNA sequence: TGTGCCAGCAGTACAGGGGGGAGCACTGAAGCTTTCTTT. Protein product: CASSTGGSTEAFF.

A few counts support this clone. This sequence joins TRBV10-3 and TRBJ2-1, with a weak D call TRBD1 (6 bases). The CDR3 is made up of 14 amino acids. From germline, CDR1 is ENHRY and CDR2 SYGVKD. With 4 bases removed from V and 7 bases from J, the gap between germline ends came to 14 bases. The CDR3: CAISGWDKKNEQFF. The CDR3 region has the DNA TGTGCCATCAGTGGATGGGACAAAAAAAATGAGCAGTTCTTC.

The V gene is TRBV27, the J gene TRBJ2-7, with D uncertain. This CDR3 contains 13 residues. V dropped 4 bases and J dropped 3 bases, with 10 bases sitting between them. Germline V gives CDR1 MNHEY, CDR2 SMNVEV (reference sequence). The CDR3 loop is CASSSTTSYEQYF. The CDR3 region has the DNA TGTGCCAGCAGTTCCACTACGAGCTACGAGCAGTACTTC.

The chain links TRBV5-6 to TRBJ1-2; 9 nucleotides agree with TRBD1. The CDR3 spans 15 residues. Germline values: CDR1 SGHDT, CDR2 YYEEEE. V shed 1 base and J 8 bases; nucleotides not matched to a gene: 9. For the CDR3, the DNA is TGTGCCAGCAGCTTGCCCACACAGGGGGCGGGAGGCTACACCTTC. It yields the protein CASSLPTQGAGGYTF.

The genes are TRBV6-5 and TRBJ1-1; D unclear. With 7 bases removed from V and 4 bases from J, the gap between germline ends came to 13 bases. This CDR3 region has 13 residues. CDR1 MNHEY and CDR2 SVGAGI come from the germline V gene. In nucleotides, the CDR3 is TGTGCCAGCATCTCGGGTTTGGGCACTGAAGCTTTCTTT. It translates to CASISGLGTEAFF.

This clone was observed a handful of times. The chain carries TRBV18 and TRBJ2-5; 8 bases agree with TRBD2. Trimming at V came to 4 bases and at J to 0 bases, leaving 7 bases not matched to a gene. Germline CDR1 and CDR2: KGHSH and LQKENI. This CDR3 is built from 16 residues. CDR3 sequence reads: CASSRTGLAYQETQYF. The CDR3 nucleotides read TGTGCCAGCTCACGGACCGGACTAGCCTACCAAGAGACCCAGTACTTC. The full variable domain, in which reference TRBV18 and TRBJ2-5 provide the parts outside the CDR3, is NAGVMQNPRHLVRRRGQEARLRCSPMKGHSHVYWYRQLPEEGLKFMVYLQKENIIDESGMPKERFSAEFPKEGPSILRIQQVVRGDSAAYFCASSRTGLAYQETQYFGPGTRLLVL.

The V call is TRBV30, the J call TRBJ2-1, with D perhaps TRBD2 (6 bases). V gave up 2 bases and J gave up 9 bases, with 11 bases separating them. Germline V gene data show CDR1 as GTSNPN and CDR2 as SVGIG (reference sequence). The CDR3 consists of 12 residues. The CDR3 bases are TGTGCCTGGAGTACGGGGGTGGGTGAGCAGTTCTTC. It yields the protein CAWSTGVGEQFF.

The DNA for the CDR3 is TGTGCTAGTGGTTTGGTACTTGGCGGGGGATACCAAGAGACCCAGTACTTC. Its protein is CASGLVLGGGYQETQYF. This chain joins TRBV12-5 and TRBJ2-5; 7 bases align to TRBD2. The CDR3 sequence is 17 residues long. Germline CDR1 is LGHNT and CDR2 is FRNRAP. Trimming at V came to 0 bases and at J to 0 bases, leaving 7 bases not matched to a gene.